The source of this T cell receptor beta chain is a study of human T cells and chemical hapten exposure. Of note for this clonotype: The antigen is not known.

Germline CDR1 DFQATT, CDR2 SNEGSKA (reference sequence). This CDR3 has 11 residues. V lost 5 bases to trimming and J lost 6 bases, with 7 bases between them. Noted time point: patch test 2, 6 weeks after DPC sensitization. The treatment is: therapeutic diphenylcyclopropenone sensitization with weekly scalp DPC. Study findings and constraints: TCRs exceeding a frequency of 1 in 1000 stayed unchanged under DPC sensitization. The study found expanded TCRs formed significantly more large CDR3 similarity clusters than controls.

Library preparation tagged each individual cDNA molecule with a unique molecular identifier. TCRdb itself ran the RACE reads through MiXCR, one entry per CDR3 protein. The top ten hold roughly 1.5% of the sample, which has 85,000 or so distinct CDR3 sequences, around a tenth seen once. This chain joins TRBV20-1 and TRBJ2-2, with unresolved D. This sequence originates from a man younger than 35 with alopecia areata. Some clones in this sample may be carry-over from other donors' samples. Sequences were derived from whole blood, sampled in connection with sensitization to the hapten diphenylcyclopropenone (DPC). Here the CDR3 reads CSARWAGELFF. The CDR3 bases are TGCAGTGCTCGGTGGGCCGGGGAGCTGTTTTTT.